This T cell receptor beta chain was obtained from a study of blood T cell repertoires in COVID-19. Study information: COVID-19 samples collected from the United States, Italy and Spain covered acute and convalescent phases. From T cells, B-cell-depleted T cells, or PBMCs came the material, which was cDNA or gDNA.

Original processing notes: It was from reference gene primer amplification that nucleated cell counts were estimated. The method was immunoSEQ multiplex PCR; TCRdb's version includes in-frame clones alone and lacks a portion of them. V, J and clone size are those of that table, while D and trimming were read from the DNA. This table holds fewer than 350,000 clones, approximately 83% found once. V lost 4 bases to trimming and J lost 1 base, with 17 bases between them. Germline CDR1 and CDR2: LNHDA and SQIVND (reference sequence). This CDR3 spans 18 amino acids. J is TRBJ2-6 and V is TRBV19, with D perhaps TRBD2 (6 bases). Sequencing was carried out using PBMCs or T cells enriched from blood (not recorded which). This receptor was identified in a middle-aged woman with acute COVID-19. The CDR3 is CASSTPPWGVSGANVLTF. The CDR3 DNA follows: TGTGCCAGTAGTACCCCCCCCTGGGGGGTGTCTGGGGCCAACGTCCTGACTTTC.